This TCR beta chain was profiled in a study of TIL therapy for anti-PD-1-resistant metastatic lung cancer. Whole-study context: A handful of tumors were EGFR-mutant and two were ALK-rearranged.

Indicated time point: pre-treatment sample, taken before nivolumab and TIL therapy. Tumor tissue came from excised metastases, mostly pleural nodules or supraclavicular lymph nodes. Sequencing used immunoSEQ v3. Method: immunoSEQ multiplex PCR; TCRdb's copy keeps in-frame clones and lacks some. The sample consists of some 12,000 clones, 58% of them appearing once. CDR1 SGHRS and CDR2 YFSETQ come from the germline V gene. The CDR3 extends over 14 amino acids. V was clipped by 5 bases and J by 0 bases, with 11 bases between them. The chain joins TRBV5-1 to TRBJ1-2; D gene unclear. The sample consisted of tumor tissue, taken at baseline. The sequence was obtained from a person aged 25 to 85 with non-small cell lung cancer. The CDR3 bases are TGCGCCAGCAGTCGAGGCGGAACTAACTATGGCTACACCTTC. Protein product: CASSRGGTNYGYTF.